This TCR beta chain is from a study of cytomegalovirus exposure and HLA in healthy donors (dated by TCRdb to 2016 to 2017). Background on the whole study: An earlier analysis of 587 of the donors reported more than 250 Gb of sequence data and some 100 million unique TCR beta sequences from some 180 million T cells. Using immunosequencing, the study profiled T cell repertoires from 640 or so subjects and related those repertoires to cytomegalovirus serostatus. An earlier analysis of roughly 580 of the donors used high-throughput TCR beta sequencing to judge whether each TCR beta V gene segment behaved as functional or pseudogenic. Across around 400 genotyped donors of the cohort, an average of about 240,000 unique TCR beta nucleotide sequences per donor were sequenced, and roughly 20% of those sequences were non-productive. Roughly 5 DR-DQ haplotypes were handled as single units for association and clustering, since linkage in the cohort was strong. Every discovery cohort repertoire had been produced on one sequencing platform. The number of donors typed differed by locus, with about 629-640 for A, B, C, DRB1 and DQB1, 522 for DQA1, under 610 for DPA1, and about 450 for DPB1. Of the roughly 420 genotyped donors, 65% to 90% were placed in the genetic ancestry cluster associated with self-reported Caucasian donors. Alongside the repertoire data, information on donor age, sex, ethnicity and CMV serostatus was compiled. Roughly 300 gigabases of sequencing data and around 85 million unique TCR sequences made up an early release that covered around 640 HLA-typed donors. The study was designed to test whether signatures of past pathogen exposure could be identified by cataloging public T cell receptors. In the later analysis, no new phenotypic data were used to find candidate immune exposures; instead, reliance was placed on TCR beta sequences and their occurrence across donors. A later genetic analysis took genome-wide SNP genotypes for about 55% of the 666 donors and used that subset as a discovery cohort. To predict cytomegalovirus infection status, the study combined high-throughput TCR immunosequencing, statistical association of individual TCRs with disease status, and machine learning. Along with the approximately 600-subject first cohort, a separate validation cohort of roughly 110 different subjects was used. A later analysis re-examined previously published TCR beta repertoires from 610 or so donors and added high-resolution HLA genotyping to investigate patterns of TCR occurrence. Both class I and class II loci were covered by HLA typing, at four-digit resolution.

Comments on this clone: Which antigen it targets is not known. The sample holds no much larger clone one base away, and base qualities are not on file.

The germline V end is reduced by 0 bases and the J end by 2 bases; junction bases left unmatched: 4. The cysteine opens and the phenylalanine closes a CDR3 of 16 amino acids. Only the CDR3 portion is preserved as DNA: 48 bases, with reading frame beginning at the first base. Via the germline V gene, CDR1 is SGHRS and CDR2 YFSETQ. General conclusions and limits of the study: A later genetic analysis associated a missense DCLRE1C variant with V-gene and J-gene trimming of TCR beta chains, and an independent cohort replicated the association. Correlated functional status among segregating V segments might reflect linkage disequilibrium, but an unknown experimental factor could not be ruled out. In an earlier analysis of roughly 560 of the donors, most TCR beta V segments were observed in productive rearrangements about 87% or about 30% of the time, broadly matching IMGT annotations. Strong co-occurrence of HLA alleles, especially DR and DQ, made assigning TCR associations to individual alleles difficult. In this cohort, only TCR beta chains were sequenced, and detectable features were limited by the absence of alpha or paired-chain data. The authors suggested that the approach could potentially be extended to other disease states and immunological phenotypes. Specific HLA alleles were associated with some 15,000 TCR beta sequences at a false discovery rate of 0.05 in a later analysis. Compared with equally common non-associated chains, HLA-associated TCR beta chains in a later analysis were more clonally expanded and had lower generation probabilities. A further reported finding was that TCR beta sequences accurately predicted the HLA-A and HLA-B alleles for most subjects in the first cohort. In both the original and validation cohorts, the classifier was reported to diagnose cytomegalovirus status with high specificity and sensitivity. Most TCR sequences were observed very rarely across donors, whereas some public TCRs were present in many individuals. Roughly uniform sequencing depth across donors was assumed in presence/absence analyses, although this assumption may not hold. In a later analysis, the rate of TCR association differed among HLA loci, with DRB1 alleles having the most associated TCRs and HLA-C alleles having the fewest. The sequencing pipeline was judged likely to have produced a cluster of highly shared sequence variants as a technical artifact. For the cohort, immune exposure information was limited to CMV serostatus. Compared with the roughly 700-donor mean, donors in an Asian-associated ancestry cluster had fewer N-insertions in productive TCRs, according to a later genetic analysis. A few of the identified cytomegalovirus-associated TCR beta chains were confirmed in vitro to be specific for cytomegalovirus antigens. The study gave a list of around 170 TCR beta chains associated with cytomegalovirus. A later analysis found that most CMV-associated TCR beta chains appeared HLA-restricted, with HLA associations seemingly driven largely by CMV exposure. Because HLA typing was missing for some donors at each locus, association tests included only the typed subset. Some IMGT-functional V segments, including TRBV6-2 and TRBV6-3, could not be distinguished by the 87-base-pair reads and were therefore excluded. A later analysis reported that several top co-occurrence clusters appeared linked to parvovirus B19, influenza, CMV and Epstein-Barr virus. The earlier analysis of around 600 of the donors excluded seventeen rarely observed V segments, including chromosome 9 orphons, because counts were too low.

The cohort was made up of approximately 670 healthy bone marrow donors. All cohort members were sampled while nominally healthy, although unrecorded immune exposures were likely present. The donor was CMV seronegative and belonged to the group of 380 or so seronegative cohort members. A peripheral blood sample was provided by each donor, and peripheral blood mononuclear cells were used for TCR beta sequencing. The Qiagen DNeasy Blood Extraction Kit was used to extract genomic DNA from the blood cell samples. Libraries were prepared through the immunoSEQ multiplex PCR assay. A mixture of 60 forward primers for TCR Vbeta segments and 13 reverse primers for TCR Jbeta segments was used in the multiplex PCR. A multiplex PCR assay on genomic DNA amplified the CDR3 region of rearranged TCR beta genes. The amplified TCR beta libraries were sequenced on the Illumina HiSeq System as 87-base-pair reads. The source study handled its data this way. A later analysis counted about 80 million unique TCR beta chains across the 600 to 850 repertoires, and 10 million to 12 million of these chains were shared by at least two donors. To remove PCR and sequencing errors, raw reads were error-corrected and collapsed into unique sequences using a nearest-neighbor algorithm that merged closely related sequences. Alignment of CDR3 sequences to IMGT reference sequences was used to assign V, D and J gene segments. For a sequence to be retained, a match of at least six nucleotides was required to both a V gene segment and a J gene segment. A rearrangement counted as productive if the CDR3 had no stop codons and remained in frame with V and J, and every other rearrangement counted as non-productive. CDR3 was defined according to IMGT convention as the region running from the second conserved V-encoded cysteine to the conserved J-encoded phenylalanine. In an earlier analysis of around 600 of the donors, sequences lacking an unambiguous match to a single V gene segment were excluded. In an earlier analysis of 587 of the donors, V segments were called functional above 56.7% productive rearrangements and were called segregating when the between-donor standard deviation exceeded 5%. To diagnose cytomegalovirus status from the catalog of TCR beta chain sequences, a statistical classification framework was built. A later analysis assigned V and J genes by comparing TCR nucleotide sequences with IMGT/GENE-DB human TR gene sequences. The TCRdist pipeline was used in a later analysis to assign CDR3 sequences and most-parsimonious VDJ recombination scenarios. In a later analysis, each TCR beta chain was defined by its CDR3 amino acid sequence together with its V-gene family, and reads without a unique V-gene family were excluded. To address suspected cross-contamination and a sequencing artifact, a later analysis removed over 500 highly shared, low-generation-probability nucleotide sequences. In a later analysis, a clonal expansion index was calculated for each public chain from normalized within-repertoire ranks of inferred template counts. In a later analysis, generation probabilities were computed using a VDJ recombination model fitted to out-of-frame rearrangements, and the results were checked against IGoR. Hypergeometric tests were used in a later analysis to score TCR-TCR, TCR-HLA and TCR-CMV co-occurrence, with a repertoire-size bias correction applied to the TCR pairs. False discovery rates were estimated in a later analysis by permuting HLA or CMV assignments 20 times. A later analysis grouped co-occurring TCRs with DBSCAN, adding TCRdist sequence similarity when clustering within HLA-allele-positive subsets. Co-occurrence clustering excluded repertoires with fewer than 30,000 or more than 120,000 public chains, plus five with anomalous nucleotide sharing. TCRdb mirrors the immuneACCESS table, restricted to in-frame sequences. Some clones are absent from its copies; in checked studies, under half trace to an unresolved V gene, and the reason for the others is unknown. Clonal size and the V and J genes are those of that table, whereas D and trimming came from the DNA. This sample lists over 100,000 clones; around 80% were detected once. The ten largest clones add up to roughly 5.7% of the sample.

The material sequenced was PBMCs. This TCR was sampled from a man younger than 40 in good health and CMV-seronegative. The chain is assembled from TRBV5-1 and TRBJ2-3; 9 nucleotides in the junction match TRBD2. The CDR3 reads CASSLGAGGTTDTQYF. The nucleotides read TGCGCCAGCAGCTTGGGGGCGGGGGGGACCACAGATACGCAGTATTTT.